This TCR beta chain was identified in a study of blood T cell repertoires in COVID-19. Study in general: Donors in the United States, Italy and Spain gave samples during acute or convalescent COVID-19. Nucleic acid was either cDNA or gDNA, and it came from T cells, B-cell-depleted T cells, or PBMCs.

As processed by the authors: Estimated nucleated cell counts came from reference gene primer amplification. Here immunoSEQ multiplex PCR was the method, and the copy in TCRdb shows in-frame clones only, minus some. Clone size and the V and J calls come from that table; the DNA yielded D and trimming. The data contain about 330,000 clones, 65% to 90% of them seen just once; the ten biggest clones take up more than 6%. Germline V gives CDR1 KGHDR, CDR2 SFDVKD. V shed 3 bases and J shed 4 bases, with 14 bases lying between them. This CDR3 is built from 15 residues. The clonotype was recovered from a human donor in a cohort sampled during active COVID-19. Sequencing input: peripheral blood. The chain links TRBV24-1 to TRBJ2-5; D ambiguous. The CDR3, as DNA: TGTGCCACCAGTGATCCTTCCGGGTTCGGAGAGACCCAGTACTTC. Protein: CATSDPSGFGETQYF.